The 9 T cell receptor beta chains given below trace back to one sample, sequenced in a study of shared clonotypes between healthy human individuals. Sequenced by immunoSEQ multiplex PCR; TCRdb stores in-frame clones only, minus some. The data contain millions of clones, 85% to 95% of them singletons. Source material: naive CD4+ T cells sorted from blood. The subset here: CD45RA+ positively selected. Source of these receptors: a man between 18 and 35 years old in good health.

CDR3 sequence reads: CASSEVAGRTYEQYF. As DNA, the CDR3 is TGTGCCAGCAGTGAAGTGGCAGGGAGGACCTACGAGCAGTACTTC. The rearrangement joins TRBV6-1 to TRBJ2-7, with D perhaps matching TRBD2 (6 bases). Germline V gene data show CDR1 as MNHNS and CDR2 as SASEGT. The CDR3 length is 15 residues. V lost 1 base and J lost 2, with 12 bases in between.

The rearrangement uses TRBV2 and TRBJ2-5, with D possibly called TRBD1 or TRBD2 (5 bases each). The V gene lost 6 bases and the J gene lost 5 bases, with 19 bases spanning the gap. The germline CDR1 and CDR2 sequences are SNHLY and FYNNEI. This CDR3 region has 15 residues. CDR3 region: CASRGRDASTETQYF. In DNA form, the CDR3 reads TGTGCCAGCAGAGGACGGGACGCCAGCACGGAGACCCAGTACTTC.

This clone showed up just once. Within the sample, other DNA sequences also encode this same CDR3. The V gene is TRBV7-2, the J gene TRBJ2-3, with 10 positions matching TRBD2. J lost 5 bases, V lost 1 base, and 3 bases had no gene match. The CDR3 spans 15 residues. Per germline, CDR1 SGHTA and CDR2 FQGNSA. CDR3 residues: CASSLVAGGGDTQYF. The CDR3 DNA is TGTGCCAGCAGCTTAGTAGCGGGGGGTGGAGATACGCAGTATTTT. Based on the CDR3 plus reference TRBV7-2 and TRBJ2-3, the full variable domain is GAGVSQSPSNKVTEKGKDVELRCDPISGHTALYWYRQSLGQGLEFLIYFQGNSAPDKSGLPSDRFSAERTGGSVSTLTIQRTQQEDSAVYLCASSLVAGGGDTQYFGPGTRLTVL.

This chain links TRBV30 with TRBJ1-2, with unresolved D. Trimming removed 1 base at V and 6 bases at J, with 15 bases between. CDR3 length: 14 amino acids. CDR1 is GTSNPN and CDR2 is SVGIG in the germline V gene (reference sequence). CDR3 in DNA: TGTGCCTGGAGTGCCCAAAAAAAACCCGATGGCTACACCTTC. Translating gives CAWSAQKKPDGYTF.

The rearrangement links TRBV5-6 to TRBJ2-3; weak D call: TRBD1 (6 bases). The CDR3 contains 15 residues. V lost 0 bases and J lost 5, with 13 bases in between. Per germline, CDR1 SGHDT and CDR2 YYEEEE. The DNA for the CDR3 is TGTGCCAGCAGCTTGGCACAGGGATTGAGAGATACGCAGTATTTT. It translates to CASSLAQGLRDTQYF.

The rearrangement links TRBV18 to TRBJ1-2; 9 bases agree with TRBD1. Germline loops: CDR1 KGHSH, CDR2 LQKENI. The V gene end was trimmed by 2 bases and the J gene end by 7 bases; junction bases not matched to a gene: 14. The length of the CDR3 is 17 residues. CDR3: CASSPDTGGGPSGGYTF. DNA of the CDR3: TGTGCCAGCTCACCAGATACAGGGGGCGGCCCGTCCGGTGGCTACACCTTC. Looking up the rest from reference TRBV18 and TRBJ1-2 gives the full variable domain: NAGVMQNPRHLVRRRGQEARLRCSPMKGHSHVYWYRQLPEEGLKFMVYLQKENIIDESGMPKERFSAEFPKEGPSILRIQQVVRGDSAAYFCASSPDTGGGPSGGYTFGSGTRLTVV.

The chain is built from TRBV5-1 and TRBJ1-6; D is undetermined. Per germline, CDR1 SGHRS and CDR2 YFSETQ. V lost 6 bases to trimming and J lost 7 bases, with 14 bases between them. The CDR3 totals 14 residues. The CDR3 sequence is CASNMGSQNSPLHF. For the CDR3, the DNA is TGCGCCAGCAACATGGGGTCCCAAAATTCACCCCTCCACTTT.

The chain combines TRBV19 with TRBJ2-2; 10 nucleotides match TRBD1. Trimming cost V 5 bases and J 5 bases; bases outside gene matches: 5. The CDR3 is 15 residues long. CDR1 and CDR2 from the germline V gene are LNHDA and SQIVND (reference sequence). The CDR3 sequence: CASSAPGQGTGELFF. Written as DNA, the CDR3 is TGTGCCAGTAGTGCTCCGGGACAGGGGACCGGGGAGCTGTTTTTT.

The gene calls are TRBV18 and TRBJ2-2, with unresolved D. The CDR3 extends over 16 amino acids. The V end lost 2 bases, the J end lost 1 base, and 11 bases lay between the germline ends. Germline loops: CDR1 KGHSH, CDR2 LQKENI. CDR3 coding DNA: TGTGCCAGCTCACCATCCCCATGGTTGAACACCGGGGAGCTGTTTTTT. Protein product: CASSPSPWLNTGELFF.